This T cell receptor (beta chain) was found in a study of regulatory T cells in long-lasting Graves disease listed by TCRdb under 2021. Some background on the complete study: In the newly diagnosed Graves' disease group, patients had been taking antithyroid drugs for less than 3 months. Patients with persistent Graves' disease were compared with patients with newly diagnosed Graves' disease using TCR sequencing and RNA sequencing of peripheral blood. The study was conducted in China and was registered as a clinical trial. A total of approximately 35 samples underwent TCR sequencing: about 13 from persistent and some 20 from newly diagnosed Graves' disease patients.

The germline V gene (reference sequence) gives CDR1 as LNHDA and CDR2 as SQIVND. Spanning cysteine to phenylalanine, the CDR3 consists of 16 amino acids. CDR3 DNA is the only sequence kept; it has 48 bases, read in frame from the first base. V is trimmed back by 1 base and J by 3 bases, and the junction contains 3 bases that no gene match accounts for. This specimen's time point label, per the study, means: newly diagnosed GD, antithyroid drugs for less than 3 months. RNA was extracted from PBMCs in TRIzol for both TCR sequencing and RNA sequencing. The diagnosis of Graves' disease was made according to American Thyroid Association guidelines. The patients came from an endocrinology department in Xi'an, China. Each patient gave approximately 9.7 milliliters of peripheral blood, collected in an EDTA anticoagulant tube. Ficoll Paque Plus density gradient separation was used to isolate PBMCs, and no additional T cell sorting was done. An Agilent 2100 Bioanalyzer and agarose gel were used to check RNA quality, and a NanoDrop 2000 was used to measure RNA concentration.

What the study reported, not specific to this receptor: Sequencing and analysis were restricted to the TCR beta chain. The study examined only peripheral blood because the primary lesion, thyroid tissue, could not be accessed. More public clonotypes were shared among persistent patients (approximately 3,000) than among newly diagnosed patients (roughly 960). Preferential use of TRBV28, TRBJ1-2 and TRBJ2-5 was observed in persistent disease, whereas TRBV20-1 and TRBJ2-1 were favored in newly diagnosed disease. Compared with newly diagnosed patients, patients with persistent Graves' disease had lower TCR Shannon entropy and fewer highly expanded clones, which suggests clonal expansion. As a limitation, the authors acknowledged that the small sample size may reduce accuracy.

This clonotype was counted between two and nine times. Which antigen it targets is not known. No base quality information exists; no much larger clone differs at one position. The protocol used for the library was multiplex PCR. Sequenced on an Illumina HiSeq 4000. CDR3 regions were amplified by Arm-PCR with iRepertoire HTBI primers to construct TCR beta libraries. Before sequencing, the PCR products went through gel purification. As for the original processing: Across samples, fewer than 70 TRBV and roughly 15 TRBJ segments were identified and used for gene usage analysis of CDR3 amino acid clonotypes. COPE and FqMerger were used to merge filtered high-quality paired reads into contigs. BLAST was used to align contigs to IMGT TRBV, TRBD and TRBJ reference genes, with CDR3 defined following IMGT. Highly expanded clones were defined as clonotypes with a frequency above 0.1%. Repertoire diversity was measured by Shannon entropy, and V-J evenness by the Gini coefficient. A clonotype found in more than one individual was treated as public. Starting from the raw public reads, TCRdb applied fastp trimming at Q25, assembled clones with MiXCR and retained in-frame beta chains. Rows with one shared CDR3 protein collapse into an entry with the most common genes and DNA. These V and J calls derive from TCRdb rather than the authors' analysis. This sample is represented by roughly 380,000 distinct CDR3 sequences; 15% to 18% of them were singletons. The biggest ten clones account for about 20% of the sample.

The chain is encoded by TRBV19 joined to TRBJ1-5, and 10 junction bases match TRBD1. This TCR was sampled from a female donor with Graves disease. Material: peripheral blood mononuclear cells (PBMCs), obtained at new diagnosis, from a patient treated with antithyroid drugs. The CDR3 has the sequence CASSIGQGAFNQPQHF. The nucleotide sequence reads TGTGCCAGTAGTATAGGACAGGGGGCTTTCAATCAGCCCCAGCATTTT.